This paragraph reports one T cell receptor beta chain. The data stem from a study of blood T cell dynamics during melanoma immunotherapy. Here immunoSEQ multiplex PCR was the method, and the copy in TCRdb shows in-frame clones only, minus some. The table records more than 13,000 clones, roughly 90% of them present only once. Sample time point: week 3, after first cycle of checkpoint inhibitor. The germline V gene has CDR1 SGHTA and CDR2 FQGTGA. The V gene end was trimmed by 1 base and the J gene end by 10 bases; junction bases not matched to a gene: 4. The CDR3 runs 13 residues. This clonotype was obtained from a human donor with melanoma. The V call is TRBV7-3, the J call TRBJ2-1, with 7 bases aligning to TRBD1. Sequencing used blood, obtained from a patient treated with checkpoint blockade. For the CDR3, the DNA is TGTGCCAGCAGCTTAAATGCGGACAGGGAGCAGTTCTTC. This gives the protein CASSLNADREQFF.